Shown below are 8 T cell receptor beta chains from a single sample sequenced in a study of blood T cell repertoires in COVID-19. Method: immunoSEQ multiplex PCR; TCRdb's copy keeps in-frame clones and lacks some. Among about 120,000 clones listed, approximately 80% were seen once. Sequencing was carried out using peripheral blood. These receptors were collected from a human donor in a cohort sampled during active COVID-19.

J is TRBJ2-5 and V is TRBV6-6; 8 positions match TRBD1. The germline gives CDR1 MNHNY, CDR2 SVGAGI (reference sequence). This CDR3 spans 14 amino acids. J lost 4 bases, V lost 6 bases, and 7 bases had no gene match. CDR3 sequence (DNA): TGTGCCAGCAGAGGACAGGGAGGAAGAGAGACCCAGTACTTC. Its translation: CASRGQGGRETQYF.

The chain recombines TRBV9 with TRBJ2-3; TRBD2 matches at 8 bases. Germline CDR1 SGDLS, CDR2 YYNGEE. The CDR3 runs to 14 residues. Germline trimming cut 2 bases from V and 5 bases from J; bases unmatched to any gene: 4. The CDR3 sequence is CASSVSGKLDTQYF. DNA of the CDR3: TGTGCCAGCAGCGTTAGCGGGAAGCTAGATACGCAGTATTTT. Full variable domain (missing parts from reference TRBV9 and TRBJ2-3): DSGVTQTPKHLITATGQRVTLRCSPRSGDLSVYWYQQSLDQGLQFLIQYYNGEERAKGNILERFSAQQFPDLHSELNLSSLELGDSALYFCASSVSGKLDTQYFGPGTRLTVL.

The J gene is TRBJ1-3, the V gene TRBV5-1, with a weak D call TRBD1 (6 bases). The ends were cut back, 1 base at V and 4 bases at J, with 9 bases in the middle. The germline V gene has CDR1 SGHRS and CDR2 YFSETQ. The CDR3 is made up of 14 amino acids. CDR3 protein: CASSLSGQGNTIYF. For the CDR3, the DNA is TGCGCCAGCAGCTTGTCTGGACAGGGAAACACCATATATTTT.

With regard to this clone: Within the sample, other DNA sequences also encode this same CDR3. The DNA of the CDR3 is TGTGCCAGCAGCCTGAACACCGGGGAGCTGTTTTTT. It specifies CASSLNTGELFF. The chain is built from TRBV28 and TRBJ2-2; no definite D call. This CDR3 is 12 amino acids long. Trimming cost V 6 bases and J 1 base, with 3 bases left between them. Germline CDR1 is MDHEN and CDR2 is SYDVKM.

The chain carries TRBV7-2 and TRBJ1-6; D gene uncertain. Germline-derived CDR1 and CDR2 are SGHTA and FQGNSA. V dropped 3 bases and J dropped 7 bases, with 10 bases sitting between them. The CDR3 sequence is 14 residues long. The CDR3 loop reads CASSFVDGNSPLHF. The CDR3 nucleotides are TGTGCCAGCAGCTTCGTCGACGGGAATTCACCCCTCCACTTT. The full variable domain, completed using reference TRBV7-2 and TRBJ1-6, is GAGVSQSPSNKVTEKGKDVELRCDPISGHTALYWYRQSLGQGLEFLIYFQGNSAPDKSGLPSDRFSAERTGGSVSTLTIQRTQQEDSAVYLCASSFVDGNSPLHFGNGTRLTVT.

Here the CDR3 DNA reads TGTGCCATCAGTGAACTAGCTGGGTATACGCAGTATTTT. Protein sequence: CAISELAGYTQYF. The gene calls are TRBV10-3 and TRBJ2-3; tentatively, D is TRBD2 (6 bases). There are 13 residues in the CDR3. CDR1 and CDR2 (germline): ENHRY, SYGVKD. V was shortened by 3 bases and J by 7 bases, with 11 bases between the two germline ends.

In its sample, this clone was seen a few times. CDR3 residues: CASVRGWNTEAFF. The CDR3 DNA reads TGTGCCTCCGTCAGGGGATGGAACACTGAAGCTTTCTTT. This rearrangement joins TRBV2 to TRBJ1-1, with a weak D call TRBD1 (6 bases). The germline CDR1 and CDR2 sequences are SNHLY and FYNNEI. V dropped 11 bases and J dropped 1 base, with 14 bases sitting between them. The length of the CDR3 is 13 residues.

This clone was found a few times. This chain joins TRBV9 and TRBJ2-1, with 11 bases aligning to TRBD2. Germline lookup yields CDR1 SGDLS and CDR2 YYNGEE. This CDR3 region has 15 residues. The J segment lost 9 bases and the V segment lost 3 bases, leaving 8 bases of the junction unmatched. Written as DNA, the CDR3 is TGTGCCAGCAGCGCCACCGGGACTAGCGGCAGTGAGCAGTTCTTC. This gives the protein CASSATGTSGSEQFF.